This entry lists 18 T cell receptor beta chains sequenced from one sample in a study of blood T cell repertoires in COVID-19. Using immunoSEQ multiplex PCR, the repertoire was profiled, and TCRdb retains in-frame clones only, with some absent. The table has about 72,000 clones, approximately 87% seen once; the top ten hold about 20%. What was sequenced was peripheral blood. The receptors here all came from a woman older than 75 with acute or convalescent COVID-19.

This chain links TRBV5-1 with TRBJ1-1, with 7 bases matching TRBD1. V shed 4 bases, J shed 1 base, and the junction held 7 bases outside the gene matches. The length of the CDR3 is 15 residues. CDR1 and CDR2 (germline): SGHRS, YFSETQ. The CDR3: CASSGQVARNTEAFF. The CDR3 region has the DNA TGCGCCAGCAGCGGACAGGTCGCTCGGAACACTGAAGCTTTCTTT.

The chain couples TRBV3-1 (or the pseudogene TRBV3-2) to TRBJ1-2; D perhaps matches TRBD1 (6 bases). Germline V lookup: CDR1 LGHDT, CDR2 YNNKEL (reference sequence). Trimming left V 5 bases short and J 8 bases short, with 21 bases between. CDR3 length: 15 amino acids. CDR3 coding DNA: TGTGCCAGCAGCTCCACCTCCGGGACAACGGGAGGCTACACCTTC. Translating gives CASSSTSGTTGGYTF.

V is TRBV7-9 and J is TRBJ2-7; 9 bases match TRBD1. The CDR3 covers 16 residues. CDR1 is SEHNR and CDR2 is FQNEAQ in the germline V gene (reference sequence). V lost 2 bases, J lost 4 bases, and 9 bases stayed unmatched. DNA of the CDR3: TGTGCCAGCAGCTTAAGTTGGGGACAGGGTGATTACGAGCAGTACTTC. Its protein is CASSLSWGQGDYEQYF.

V gene TRBV6-2 or TRBV6-3 combines with J gene TRBJ2-5, with 7 positions matching TRBD2. Trimming cost V 2 bases and J 5 bases; bases outside gene matches: 14. CDR3 size: 17 residues. Germline V gene lookup returns CDR1 MNHEY and CDR2 SVGEGT. The CDR3 DNA sequence: TGTGCCAGCAGTTACCACATACTAGCGCCCGGGCGGGAGACCCAGTACTTC. Its translation: CASSYHILAPGRETQYF.

This clone has only one observation. The V gene is TRBV2, the J gene TRBJ2-7; 8 bases map to TRBD1. The V and J ends lost 4 bases and 0 bases, in that order; junction bases with no gene match: 2. Germline V gene sequence: CDR1 SNHLY, CDR2 FYNNEI. The CDR3 covers 14 residues. The CDR3 here is CASSGQGSSYEQYF. The CDR3, as DNA: TGTGCCAGCAGTGGACAGGGGAGCTCCTACGAGCAGTACTTC. The full variable domain, in which reference TRBV2 and TRBJ2-7 provide the parts outside the CDR3, is EPEVTQTPSHQVTQMGQEVILRCVPISNHLYFYWYRQILGQKVEFLVSFYNNEISEKSEIFDDQFSVERPDGSNFTLKIRSTKLEDSAMYFCASSGQGSSYEQYFGPGTRLTVT.

This chain uses TRBV27 with TRBJ2-2, with D tentatively TRBD1 (7 bases). V lost 5 bases to trimming and J lost 7 bases, with 32 bases between them. This CDR3 is built from 20 residues. Germline V CDR1 and CDR2: MNHEY, SMNVEV (reference sequence). This CDR3 reads CASSPLEGNRGALANGELFF. CDR3 bases: TGTGCCAGCAGTCCACTGGAGGGTAACAGGGGCGCCCTCGCGAACGGGGAGCTGTTTTTT.

V gene TRBV3-1 (or the pseudogene TRBV3-2) combines with J gene TRBJ1-1, with D possibly TRBD1 on 5 matching bases. The CDR3 loop spans 11 amino acids. Germline loops: CDR1 LGHDT, CDR2 YNNKEL (reference sequence). The V end was cut by 8 bases, the J end by 4 bases, with 8 bases between. In DNA, the CDR3 is TGTGCCAGCTCTAGGGGCACTGAAGCTTTCTTT. It encodes CASSRGTEAFF.

The chain has TRBV11-2 and TRBJ2-5; possibly TRBD1 for D (5 bases). Per the germline V gene, CDR1 is SGHAT and CDR2 is FQNNGV. Trimming took 0 bases from V and 11 from J, leaving 13 bases between them. CDR3 length: 13 amino acids. The CDR3 DNA reads as TGTGCCAGCAGCTTAGACCCGACAGCCCCTCAGTACTTC. Encoded protein: CASSLDPTAPQYF.

This clone appeared a few times. The chain carries TRBV7-9 and TRBJ2-7, with 7 bases lining up with TRBD1. The CDR3 consists of 14 residues. Looked up from germline, CDR1 is SEHNR and CDR2 is FQNEAQ (reference sequence). V gave up 3 bases and J gave up 2 bases; unmatched junction bases: 4. Here the CDR3 DNA reads TGTGCCAGCAGCTTGGGACAGCAACCCTACGAGCAGTACTTC. As protein: CASSLGQQPYEQYF.

This clone was detected a few times. The V gene is TRBV6-1, the J gene TRBJ2-1; D is perhaps TRBD2 (5 bases). Trimming pared 0 bases from V and 10 bases from J, leaving 16 bases between. The CDR3 runs 15 residues. Germline CDR1 reads MNHNS; CDR2 reads SASEGT. The DNA for the CDR3 is TGTGCCAGCAGTGAAGCGAGGTCGGGGTGGAGGGAGCAGTTCTTC. Translation gives CASSEARSGWREQFF.

The rearrangement links TRBV18 to TRBJ2-3; 10 bases are shared with TRBD1. The CDR3 covers 14 residues. From germline, CDR1 is KGHSH and CDR2 LQKENI. J was trimmed by 9 bases and V by 6 bases; bases with no gene match: 9. DNA for the CDR3: TGTGCCAGCTCCAGGGACAGGGGATTGGAGACGCAGTATTTT. Translation gives CASSRDRGLETQYF.

The genes are TRBV11-3 and TRBJ1-3, with TRBD1 as a possible D gene (5 bases). V shed 5 bases and J shed 0 bases, with 14 bases lying between them. The CDR3 is made up of 16 amino acids. Germline V gene data show CDR1 as SGHNT and CDR2 as YENEEA. CDR3 region: CASSAFTDTSGNTIYF. In DNA form, the CDR3 reads TGTGCCAGCAGCGCGTTTACGGACACCTCTGGAAACACCATATATTTT.

V usage is TRBV7-9 and J usage is TRBJ1-1; 11 nucleotides line up with TRBD1. Trimming removed 4 bases from V and 2 bases from J; junction bases left unmatched: 9. The germline gives CDR1 SEHNR, CDR2 FQNEAQ (reference sequence). The CDR3 spans 17 residues. CDR3 sequence: CASSSNRGTGGNTEAFF. In DNA form, the CDR3 reads TGTGCCAGCAGCTCGAATCGTGGGACAGGGGGAAACACTGAAGCTTTCTTT.

The CDR3 sequence is CASSLPGNTEAFF. The CDR3, as DNA: TGCGCCAGCAGCTTACCAGGCAACACTGAAGCTTTCTTT. This chain links TRBV5-1 with TRBJ1-1; D is unresolved. Germline values: CDR1 SGHRS, CDR2 YFSETQ. This CDR3 has 13 amino acids. Trimming shortened V by 2 bases and J by 2 bases, and 7 bases separated the two germline ends.

The J gene is TRBJ2-6, the V gene TRBV6-5, with D perhaps TRBD1 (5 bases). Germline lookup yields CDR1 MNHEY and CDR2 SVGAGI. The CDR3 consists of 14 residues. Trimming pared 8 bases from V and 0 bases from J, leaving 8 bases between. In DNA form, the CDR3 reads TGTGCCAGCCGGACAATCTCTGGGGCCAACGTCCTGACTTTC. This translates into CASRTISGANVLTF.

The gene calls are TRBV19 and TRBJ2-1, with a weak D call TRBD1 (6 bases). V lost 3 bases and J lost 5, with 11 bases in between. Germline CDR1 and CDR2: LNHDA and SQIVND (reference sequence). This CDR3 comprises 14 residues. As DNA, the CDR3 is TGTGCCAGTAGTATCAAGGACAGAAACAATGAGCAGTTCTTC. Its translation is CASSIKDRNNEQFF.

In its sample, this clone was seen a few times. The rearrangement joins TRBV7-2 to TRBJ1-2, with D possibly matching TRBD1 (6 bases). Deletions cut 5 bases from V and 6 bases from J, with 16 bases between. The germline V gene encodes CDR1 SGHTA and CDR2 FQGNSA. The CDR3 totals 14 residues. The CDR3 bases are TGTGCCAGCAGCCCTTCCGTGGGGGCCAATGGCTACACCTTC. This translates into CASSPSVGANGYTF.

The V and J genes are TRBV7-9 and TRBJ2-1; a possible D gene is TRBD2 (5 bases). Germline V gene data show CDR1 as SEHNR and CDR2 as FQNEAQ (reference sequence). There are 14 residues in the CDR3. Trimming took off 2 bases at V and 6 bases at J, with 11 bases between the two ends. CDR3 DNA: TGTGCCAGCAGCTTAAATTTCGCGGGCAATGAGCAGTTCTTC. Its translation is CASSLNFAGNEQFF.